The 21 T cell receptor beta chains reported below all come from one sample, sequenced in a study of blood T cells in healthy people across ages. A second about 6 to 12 cycle PCR used barcoded and J-beta primers. MiXCR, run by TCRdb on the 5' RACE reads, gives a single entry per CDR3 protein. The sample contains some 1 million distinct CDR3 sequences, more than 40% of which appear only once. The sequencing sample was made of blood. These TCRs come from a woman aged 55-70 years in good health.

The chain joins TRBV18 to TRBJ2-4; D not resolved. The end of the DNA is better explained by TRBJ2-7, so the J call may be wrong. CDR3 size: 12 residues. From germline, CDR1 is KGHSH and CDR2 LQKENI. CDR3 region: CASSSLHHEQYF. CDR3 DNA: TGTGCCAGCTCATCCCTTCACCACGAGCAGTACTTC.

J is TRBJ2-5 and V is TRBV29-1; D gene uncertain. The germline gives CDR1 SQVTM, CDR2 ANQGSEA. The CDR3 is made up of 10 amino acids. Trimming took off 4 bases at V and 11 bases at J, with 11 bases between the two ends. In nucleotides, the CDR3 is TGCAGCGTTGCGTACAATGAGCAGTACTTC. This sequence encodes CSVAYNEQYF.

The rearrangement uses TRBV4-1 and TRBJ2-4; tentative D call: TRBD1 (5 bases). Between the trimmed V and J ends, which lost 1 base and 0 bases, there was a span of 13 bases. This CDR3 is 17 amino acids long. In germline, CDR1 is MGHRA, CDR2 YSYEKL. The CDR3 DNA reads TGCGCCAGCAGCCAAGCCTCCTCTGGGGCAGCCAAAAACATTCAGTACTTC. This codes for CASSQASSGAAKNIQYF.

This clonotype was seen at least ten times. The chain couples TRBV11-2 to TRBJ2-1; D is uncertain. The V gene lost 0 bases and the J gene lost 6 bases, with 9 bases spanning the gap. Germline values: CDR1 SGHAT, CDR2 FQNNGV. The CDR3 consists of 14 residues. The CDR3 here is CASSLEAGFNEQFF. CDR3 coding DNA: TGTGCCAGCAGCTTAGAGGCAGGTTTCAATGAGCAGTTCTTC.

J is TRBJ2-5 and V is TRBV27; the D gene is possibly TRBD2 (6 bases). The CDR3 is 14 amino acids. V was pared by 0 bases and J by 11 bases, with 16 bases between. In germline, CDR1 is MNHEY, CDR2 SMNVEV (reference sequence). CDR3 region: CASSLSQGGNEQYF. The CDR3 bases are TGTGCCAGCAGTTTATCGCAGGGAGGCAATGAGCAGTACTTC.

The J gene is TRBJ1-1, the V gene TRBV3-1, with D maybe TRBD1 (5 bases). The V gene's germline CDR1 is LGHDT and CDR2 YNNKEL (reference sequence). The CDR3 runs 14 residues. The V end lost 1 base, the J end lost 1 base, and 7 bases lay between the germline ends. The CDR3 spells CASSQVGGNTEAFF. Here the CDR3 DNA reads TGTGCCAGCAGCCAAGTTGGGGGGAACACTGAAGCTTTCTTT.

The J gene is TRBJ2-2, the V gene TRBV5-1, with a possible D match to TRBD2 (5 bases). Germline CDR1 and CDR2: SGHRS and YFSETQ. This CDR3 contains 15 residues. Trimming left V 5 bases short and J 1 base short, with 12 bases between. The chain's CDR3 is CASSSILGNTGELFF. In DNA form, the CDR3 reads TGCGCCAGCAGTTCCATACTAGGGAACACCGGGGAGCTGTTTTTT. Complete variable domain (other parts from reference TRBV5-1 and TRBJ2-2): KAGVTQTPRYLIKTRGQQVTLSCSPISGHRSVSWYQQTPGQGLQFLFEYFSETQRNKGNFPGRFSGRQFSNSRSEMNVSTLELGDSALYLCASSSILGNTGELFFGEGSRLTVL.

In this sample, this clonotype turned up a few times. The rearrangement joins TRBV12-3 or TRBV12-4 to TRBJ2-4; TRBD2 agrees at 9 bases. The CDR3 consists of 14 residues. Losses at the gene ends were 1 base for V and 15 bases for J; bases not matched to a gene: 10. CDR3 in DNA: TGTGCCAGCAGTTTAGGCGGGGGGGGCCGACATCGGTACTTC. Translated: CASSLGGGGRHRYF.

This clonotype was observed a handful of times. V usage is TRBV29-1 and J usage is TRBJ2-3; 11 positions match TRBD1. V was pared by 6 bases and J by 1 base, with 3 bases of the junction left unmatched. This CDR3 is built from 14 residues. The V gene's germline CDR1 is SQVTM and CDR2 ANQGSEA. The CDR3 DNA sequence: TGCAGCGTGGGACAGGGGGTAGGCACAGATACGCAGTATTTT. The encoded protein is CSVGQGVGTDTQYF.

V gene TRBV2 combines with J gene TRBJ2-5, with 11 positions matching TRBD1. Germline-derived CDR1 and CDR2 are SNHLY and FYNNEI. V was clipped by 8 bases and J by 4 bases; unmatched bases: 9. CDR3 size: 15 residues. CDR3 nucleotides: TGTGCCAGCCCGAGGGACAGGGGGGTCCGAGAGACCCAGTACTTC. Translated, it gives CASPRDRGVRETQYF.

The J gene is TRBJ2-5, the V gene TRBV4-1; D is perhaps TRBD2 (7 bases). V shed 4 bases and J shed 5 bases, with 17 bases lying between them. CDR3 size: 15 residues. CDR1 MGHRA and CDR2 YSYEKL come from the germline V gene. As DNA, the CDR3 is TGCGCCAGCAGCCCCGAGGGGGGGGCTGTGGAGACCCAGTACTTC. Translation gives CASSPEGGAVETQYF.

This sequence joins TRBV6-5 and TRBJ2-1; 10 bases line up with TRBD2. Trimming took 8 bases from V and 4 from J; bases not matched to a gene: 8. The germline CDR1 and CDR2 sequences are MNHEY and SVGAGI. This CDR3 is built from 15 residues. CDR3: CASRPSGGEYNEQFF. DNA for the CDR3: TGTGCCAGCCGGCCTAGCGGGGGCGAATACAATGAGCAGTTCTTC.

V and J are TRBV4-1 and TRBJ2-7; maybe TRBD1 (5 bases). Trimming took 0 bases from V and 5 from J, leaving 17 bases between them. Germline V gene sequence: CDR1 MGHRA, CDR2 YSYEKL. The CDR3 contains 16 residues. The CDR3 is CASSQEWGRLVDEQYF. The CDR3, as DNA: TGCGCCAGCAGCCAAGAGTGGGGCAGGTTAGTGGACGAGCAGTACTTC.

This clonotype was counted once. The J gene is TRBJ2-1, the V gene TRBV20-1; 11 nucleotides align to TRBD2. The germline V gene encodes CDR1 DFQATT and CDR2 SNEGSKA (reference sequence). V gave up 5 bases and J gave up 8 bases; unmatched junction bases: 5. The CDR3 spans 13 residues. CDR3 bases: TGCAGTGCTTTAGCGGGAGGGGACTATGAGCAGTTCTTC. Translating gives CSALAGGDYEQFF.

This chain links TRBV29-1 with TRBJ2-7, with TRBD2 matching over 14 bases. Germline assignment: CDR1 SQVTM and CDR2 ANQGSEA. V was clipped by 6 bases and J by 6 bases; unmatched bases: 13. The CDR3 has 16 residues. For the CDR3, the DNA is TGCAGCGTCCATCGGGGGGGGACTAGCGGGAGAGGCGAGCAGTACTTC. It translates to CSVHRGGTSGRGEQYF.

V gene TRBV10-2 combines with J gene TRBJ2-1, with D perhaps matching TRBD1 (6 bases). The CDR3 runs 17 residues. Germline CDR1 reads WSHSY; CDR2 reads SAAADI. V was pared by 7 bases and J by 4 bases, with 23 bases between. The CDR3 here is CASTEPSTGSSYNEQFF. The CDR3 bases are TGCGCCAGCACCGAACCCTCCACAGGGTCTTCTTACAATGAGCAGTTCTTC.

This clonotype was counted only a few times. The V gene is TRBV21-1, the J gene TRBJ2-7; TRBD1 is taken as the D call from the table, unchecked against the DNA. TRBV21-1 represents a pseudogene. CDR3 length: 16 residues. CDR3 DNA: TGTGCCAGCCCCAAACCAGGGCTATTTCGGCGGGACGAGCAGTACTTC. Translation gives CASPKPGLFRRDEQYF.

J is TRBJ1-5 and V is TRBV4-1; a possible D gene is TRBD1 (5 bases). In germline, CDR1 is MGHRA, CDR2 YSYEKL. V lost 0 bases to trimming and J lost 11 bases, with 11 bases between them. The CDR3 is 13 amino acids. CDR3 sequence: CASSQDIQGTQHF. The CDR3 bases are TGCGCCAGCAGCCAAGATATTCAGGGTACCCAGCATTTT.

The V gene is TRBV20-1, the J gene TRBJ2-5; 11 bases are shared with TRBD2. The CDR3 length is 14 residues. With 6 bases clipped from V and 5 bases from J, the junction kept 8 bases outside the gene matches. The germline gives CDR1 DFQATT, CDR2 SNEGSKA (reference sequence). For the CDR3, the DNA is TGCAGTGCGACCGCTCTAGCGGGAGGCGAGACCCAGTACTTC. Its translation is CSATALAGGETQYF.

This chain connects TRBV29-1 to TRBJ2-1, with 12 positions matching TRBD1. Germline CDR1 SQVTM, CDR2 ANQGSEA. V lost 4 bases and J lost 7; bases outside the gene matches: 5. The CDR3 is made up of 14 amino acids. The CDR3 DNA reads as TGCAGCGTTGGGTGGGACAGGGGGCGGAATGAGCAGTTCTTC. It is translated as CSVGWDRGRNEQFF.

The CDR3 loop is CASSLKGGYQETQYF. In DNA form, the CDR3 reads TGTGCCAGCAGTTTAAAGGGAGGGTACCAAGAGACCCAGTACTTC. V and J are TRBV28 and TRBJ2-5; 7 bases agree with TRBD2. Germline V CDR1 and CDR2: MDHEN, SYDVKM. Trimming cost V 2 bases and J 0 bases; bases outside gene matches: 3. The CDR3 has 15 residues.